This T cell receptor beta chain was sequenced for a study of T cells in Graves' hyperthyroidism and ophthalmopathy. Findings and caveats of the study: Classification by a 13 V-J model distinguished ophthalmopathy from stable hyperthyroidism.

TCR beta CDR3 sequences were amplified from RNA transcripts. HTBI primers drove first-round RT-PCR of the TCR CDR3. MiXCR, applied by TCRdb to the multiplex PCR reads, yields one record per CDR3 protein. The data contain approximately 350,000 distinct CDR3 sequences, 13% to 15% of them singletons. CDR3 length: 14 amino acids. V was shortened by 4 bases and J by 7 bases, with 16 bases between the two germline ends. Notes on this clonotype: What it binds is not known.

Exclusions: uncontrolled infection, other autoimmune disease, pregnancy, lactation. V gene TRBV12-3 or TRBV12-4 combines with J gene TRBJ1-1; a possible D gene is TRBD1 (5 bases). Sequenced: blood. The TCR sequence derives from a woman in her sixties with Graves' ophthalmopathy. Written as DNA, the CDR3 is TGTGCCAGCAGTTCTCGGACGCCGCAGGGTGAAGCTTTCTTT. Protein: CASSSRTPQGEAFF.